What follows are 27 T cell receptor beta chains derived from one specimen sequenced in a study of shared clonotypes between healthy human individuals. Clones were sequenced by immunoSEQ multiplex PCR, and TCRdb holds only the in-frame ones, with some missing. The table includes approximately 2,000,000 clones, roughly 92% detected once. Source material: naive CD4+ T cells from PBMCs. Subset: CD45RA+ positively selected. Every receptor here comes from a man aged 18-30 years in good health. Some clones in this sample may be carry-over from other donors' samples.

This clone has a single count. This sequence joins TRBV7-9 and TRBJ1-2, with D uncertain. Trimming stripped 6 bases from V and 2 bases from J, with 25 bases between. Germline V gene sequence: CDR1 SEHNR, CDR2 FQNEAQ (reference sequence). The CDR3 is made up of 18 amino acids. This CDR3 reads CASSQKSGTANPNYGYTF. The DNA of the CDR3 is TGTGCCAGCAGTCAAAAATCGGGCACGGCCAACCCCAACTATGGCTACACCTTC.

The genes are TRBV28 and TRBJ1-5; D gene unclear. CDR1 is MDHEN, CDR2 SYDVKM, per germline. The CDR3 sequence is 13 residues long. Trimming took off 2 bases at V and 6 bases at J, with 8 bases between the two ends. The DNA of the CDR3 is TGTGCCAGCAGTTTAGCCCCCAGTCAGCCCCAGCATTTT. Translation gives CASSLAPSQPQHF.

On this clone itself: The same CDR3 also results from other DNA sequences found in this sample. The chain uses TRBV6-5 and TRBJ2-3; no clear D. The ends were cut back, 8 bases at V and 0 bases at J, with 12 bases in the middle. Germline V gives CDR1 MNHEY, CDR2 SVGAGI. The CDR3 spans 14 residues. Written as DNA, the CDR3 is TGTGCCAGCTCAAGGATCGCGAGCACAGATACGCAGTATTTT. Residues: CASSRIASTDTQYF.

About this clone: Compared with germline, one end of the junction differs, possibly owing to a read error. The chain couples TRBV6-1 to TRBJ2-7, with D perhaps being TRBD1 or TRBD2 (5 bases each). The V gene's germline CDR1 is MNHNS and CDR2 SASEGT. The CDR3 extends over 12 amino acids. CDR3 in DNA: TGTGCCATCAGTGGGGGTTTTGGAGAGCAGTACTTC. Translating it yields CAISGGFGEQYF.

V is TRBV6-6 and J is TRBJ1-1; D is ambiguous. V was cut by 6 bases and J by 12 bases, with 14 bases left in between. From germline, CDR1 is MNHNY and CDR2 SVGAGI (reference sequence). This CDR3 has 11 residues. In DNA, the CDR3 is TGTGCCAGCAGCCTCCGGGCGGAGACTTTCTTT. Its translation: CASSLRAETFF.

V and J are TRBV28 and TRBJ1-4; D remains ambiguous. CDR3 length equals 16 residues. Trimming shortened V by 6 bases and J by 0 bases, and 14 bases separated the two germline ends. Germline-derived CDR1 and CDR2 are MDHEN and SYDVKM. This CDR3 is CASSPRNWATNEKLFF. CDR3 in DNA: TGTGCCAGCAGCCCCCGCAATTGGGCAACTAATGAAAAACTGTTTTTT.

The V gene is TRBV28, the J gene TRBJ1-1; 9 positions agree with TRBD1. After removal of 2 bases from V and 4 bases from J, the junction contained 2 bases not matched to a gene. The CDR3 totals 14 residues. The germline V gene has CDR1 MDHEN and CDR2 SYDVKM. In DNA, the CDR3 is TGTGCCAGCAGTTTAAGGGGACAGGGCACTGAAGCTTTCTTT. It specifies CASSLRGQGTEAFF.

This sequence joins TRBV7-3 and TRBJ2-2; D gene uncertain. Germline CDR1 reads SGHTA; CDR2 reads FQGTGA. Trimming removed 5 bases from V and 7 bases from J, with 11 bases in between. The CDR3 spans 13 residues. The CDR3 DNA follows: TGTGCCAGCAGCCCCTTGCTTGACGGGGAGCTGTTTTTT. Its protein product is CASSPLLDGELFF.

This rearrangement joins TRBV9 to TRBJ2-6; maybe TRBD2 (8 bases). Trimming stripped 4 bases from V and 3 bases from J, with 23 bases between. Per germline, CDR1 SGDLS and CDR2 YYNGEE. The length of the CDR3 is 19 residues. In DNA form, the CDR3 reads TGTGCCAGCAGCCCGACGGGGGGGCAGGGGGTAGATGGGGCCAACGTCCTGACTTTC. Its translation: CASSPTGGQGVDGANVLTF. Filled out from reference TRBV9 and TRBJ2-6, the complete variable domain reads DSGVTQTPKHLITATGQRVTLRCSPRSGDLSVYWYQQSLDQGLQFLIQYYNGEERAKGNILERFSAQQFPDLHSELNLSSLELGDSALYFCASSPTGGQGVDGANVLTFGAGSRLTVL.

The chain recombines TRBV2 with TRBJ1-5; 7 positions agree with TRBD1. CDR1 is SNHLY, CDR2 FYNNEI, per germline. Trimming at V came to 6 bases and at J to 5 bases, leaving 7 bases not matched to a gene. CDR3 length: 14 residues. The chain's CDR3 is CASSPGTVDQPQHF. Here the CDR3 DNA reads TGTGCCAGCAGCCCCGGGACAGTTGATCAGCCCCAGCATTTT.

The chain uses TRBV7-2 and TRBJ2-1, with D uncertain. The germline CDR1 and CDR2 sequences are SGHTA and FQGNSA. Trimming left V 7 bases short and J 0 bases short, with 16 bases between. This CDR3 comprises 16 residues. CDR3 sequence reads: CASTPTGVSSYNEQFF. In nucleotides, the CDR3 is TGTGCCAGCACCCCGACTGGGGTAAGCTCCTACAATGAGCAGTTCTTC.

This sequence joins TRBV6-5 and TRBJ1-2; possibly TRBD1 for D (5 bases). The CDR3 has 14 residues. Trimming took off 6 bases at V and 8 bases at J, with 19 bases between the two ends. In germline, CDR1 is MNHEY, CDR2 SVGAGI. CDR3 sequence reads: CASSRDALRWGYTF. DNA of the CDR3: TGTGCCAGCAGCCGGGACGCCCTCCGCTGGGGCTACACCTTC.

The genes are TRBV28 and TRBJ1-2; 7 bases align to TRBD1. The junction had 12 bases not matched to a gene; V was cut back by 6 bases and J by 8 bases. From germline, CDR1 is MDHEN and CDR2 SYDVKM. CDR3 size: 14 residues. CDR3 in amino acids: CASSFGGTAQGYTF. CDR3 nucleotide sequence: TGTGCCAGCAGCTTCGGCGGGACAGCCCAGGGCTACACCTTC.

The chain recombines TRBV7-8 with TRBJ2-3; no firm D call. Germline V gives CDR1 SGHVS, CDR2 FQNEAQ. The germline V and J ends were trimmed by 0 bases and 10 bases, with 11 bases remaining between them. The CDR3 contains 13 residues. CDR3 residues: CASSLAVVSAQYF. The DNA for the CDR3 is TGTGCCAGCAGCTTAGCAGTTGTTTCGGCGCAGTATTTT.

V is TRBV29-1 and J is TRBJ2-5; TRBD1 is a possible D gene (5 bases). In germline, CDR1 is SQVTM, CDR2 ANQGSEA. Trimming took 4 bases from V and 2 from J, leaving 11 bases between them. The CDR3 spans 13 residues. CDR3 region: CSVGQILQETQYF. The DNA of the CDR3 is TGCAGCGTTGGACAGATTCTTCAAGAGACCCAGTACTTC.

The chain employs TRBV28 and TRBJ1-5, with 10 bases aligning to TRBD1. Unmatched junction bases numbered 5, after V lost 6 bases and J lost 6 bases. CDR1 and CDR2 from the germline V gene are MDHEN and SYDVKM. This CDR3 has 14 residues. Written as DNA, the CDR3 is TGTGCCAGCAGCTACGGGACAGGGGCTCAGCCCCAGCATTTT. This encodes CASSYGTGAQPQHF.

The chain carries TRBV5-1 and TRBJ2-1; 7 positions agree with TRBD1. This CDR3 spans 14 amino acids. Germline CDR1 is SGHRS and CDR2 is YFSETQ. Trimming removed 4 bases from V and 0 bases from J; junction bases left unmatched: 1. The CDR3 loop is CASSRGRSYNEQFF. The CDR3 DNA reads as TGCGCCAGCAGCAGGGGGCGCTCCTACAATGAGCAGTTCTTC.

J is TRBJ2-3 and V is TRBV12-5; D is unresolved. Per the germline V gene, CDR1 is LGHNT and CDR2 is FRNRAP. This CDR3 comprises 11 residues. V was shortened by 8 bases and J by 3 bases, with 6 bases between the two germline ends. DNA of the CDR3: TGTGCTAGTCTGGGAACAGATACGCAGTATTTT. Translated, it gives CASLGTDTQYF.

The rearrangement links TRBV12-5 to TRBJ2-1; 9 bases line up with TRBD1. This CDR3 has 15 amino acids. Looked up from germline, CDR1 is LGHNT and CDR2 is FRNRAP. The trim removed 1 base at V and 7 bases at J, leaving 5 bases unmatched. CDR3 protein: CASGLGRTGANEQFF. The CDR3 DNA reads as TGTGCTAGTGGTTTGGGAAGGACAGGGGCGAATGAGCAGTTCTTC.

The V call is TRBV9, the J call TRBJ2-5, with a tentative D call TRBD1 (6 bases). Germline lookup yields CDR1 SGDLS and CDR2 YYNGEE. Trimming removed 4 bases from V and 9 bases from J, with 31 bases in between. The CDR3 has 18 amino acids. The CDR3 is CASSPKQGSRLIEGAQYF. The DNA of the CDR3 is TGTGCCAGCAGCCCGAAACAAGGGTCACGGCTGATTGAGGGGGCCCAGTACTTC.

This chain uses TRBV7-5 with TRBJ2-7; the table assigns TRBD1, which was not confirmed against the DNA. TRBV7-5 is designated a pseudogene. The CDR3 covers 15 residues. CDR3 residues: CVRSLTVWHSYEQYF. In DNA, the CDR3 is TGTGTCAGGTCCTTGACAGTGTGGCATTCCTACGAGCAGTACTTC.

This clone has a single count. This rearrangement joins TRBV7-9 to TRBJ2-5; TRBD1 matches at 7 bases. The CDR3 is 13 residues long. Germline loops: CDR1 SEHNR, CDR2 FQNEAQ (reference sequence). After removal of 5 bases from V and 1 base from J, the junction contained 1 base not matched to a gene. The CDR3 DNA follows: TGTGCCAGCAGCGCAGGGGGCCAAGAGACCCAGTACTTC. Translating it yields CASSAGGQETQYF.

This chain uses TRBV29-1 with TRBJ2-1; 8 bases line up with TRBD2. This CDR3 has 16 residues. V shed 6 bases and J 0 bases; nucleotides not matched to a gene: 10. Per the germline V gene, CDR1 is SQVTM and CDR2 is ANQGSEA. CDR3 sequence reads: CSVGTRDQSSYNEQFF. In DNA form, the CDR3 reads TGCAGCGTGGGGACTAGGGACCAAAGCTCCTACAATGAGCAGTTCTTC.

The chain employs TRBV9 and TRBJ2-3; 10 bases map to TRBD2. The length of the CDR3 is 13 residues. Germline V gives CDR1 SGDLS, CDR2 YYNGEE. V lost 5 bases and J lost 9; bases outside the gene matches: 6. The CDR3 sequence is CASRPSGRETQYF. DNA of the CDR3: TGTGCCAGCAGGCCTAGCGGGAGAGAAACGCAGTATTTT.

CDR3 DNA: TGCGCCAGCAGCACGGGACTAGCGGGAGAGTATCTGTGGAAAGAGACCCAGTACTTC. Its translation: CASSTGLAGEYLWKETQYF. The chain uses TRBV5-1 and TRBJ2-5; 14 nucleotides agree with TRBD2. The junction had 14 bases not matched to a gene; V was cut back by 4 bases and J by 3 bases. Germline CDR1 is SGHRS and CDR2 is YFSETQ. This CDR3 is 19 amino acids long.

CDR3 residues: CASSQFRSGANVLTF. DNA for the CDR3: TGTGCCAGCAGCCAGTTTCGGTCTGGGGCCAACGTCCTGACTTTC. The chain recombines TRBV14 with TRBJ2-6; D uncertain. Looked up from germline, CDR1 is SGHDN and CDR2 is FVKESK. The CDR3 runs to 15 residues. V was shortened by 3 bases and J by 1 base, with 7 bases between the two germline ends.

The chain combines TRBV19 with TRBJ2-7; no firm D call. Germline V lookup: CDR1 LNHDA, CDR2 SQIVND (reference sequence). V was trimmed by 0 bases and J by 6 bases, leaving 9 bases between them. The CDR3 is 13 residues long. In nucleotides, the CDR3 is TGTGCCAGTAGTATAGACGAGGCCGGCGAGCAGTACTTC. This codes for CASSIDEAGEQYF.